This paragraph reports one T cell receptor beta chain. Participants comprised healthy donors of bone marrow. There were likely unrecorded immune exposures, though donors were nominally healthy when sampled. This record comes from a study of cytomegalovirus exposure and HLA in healthy donors. PCR employed 60 Vbeta and 13 Jbeta primers. Here immunoSEQ multiplex PCR was the method, and the copy in TCRdb shows in-frame clones only, minus some. The sample lists about 130,000 clones; 75% to 90% were seen once. Germline CDR1 and CDR2: MNHNY and SVGAGI (reference sequence). This CDR3 has 15 residues. The TCR comes from a woman under 40 in good health and CMV-seropositive. The sample was PBMCs. The genes are TRBV6-6 and TRBJ2-5; D may be TRBD2 (6 bases). The DNA matches TRBJ2-7 better at its end, which makes the J call doubtful. The DNA for the CDR3 is TGTGCCAGCAGTTACCAACGGGACTCCCCGGGCGAGCAGTACTTC. The encoded protein is CASSYQRDSPGEQYF.